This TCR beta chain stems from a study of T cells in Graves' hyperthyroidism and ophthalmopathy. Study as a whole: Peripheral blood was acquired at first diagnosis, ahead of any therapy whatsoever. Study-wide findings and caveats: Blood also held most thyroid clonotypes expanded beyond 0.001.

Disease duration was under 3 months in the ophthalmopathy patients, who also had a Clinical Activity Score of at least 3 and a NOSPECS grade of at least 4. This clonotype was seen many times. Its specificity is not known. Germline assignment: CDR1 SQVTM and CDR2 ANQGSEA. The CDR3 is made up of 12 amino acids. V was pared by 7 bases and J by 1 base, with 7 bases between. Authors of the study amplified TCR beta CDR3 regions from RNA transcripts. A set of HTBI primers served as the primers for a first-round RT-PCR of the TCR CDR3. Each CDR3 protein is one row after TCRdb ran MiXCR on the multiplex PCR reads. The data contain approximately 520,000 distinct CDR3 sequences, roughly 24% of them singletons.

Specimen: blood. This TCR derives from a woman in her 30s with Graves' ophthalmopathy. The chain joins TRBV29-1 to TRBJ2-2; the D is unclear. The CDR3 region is CSAQQNTGELFF. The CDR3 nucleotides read TGCAGCGCACAACAGAACACCGGGGAGCTGTTTTTT.